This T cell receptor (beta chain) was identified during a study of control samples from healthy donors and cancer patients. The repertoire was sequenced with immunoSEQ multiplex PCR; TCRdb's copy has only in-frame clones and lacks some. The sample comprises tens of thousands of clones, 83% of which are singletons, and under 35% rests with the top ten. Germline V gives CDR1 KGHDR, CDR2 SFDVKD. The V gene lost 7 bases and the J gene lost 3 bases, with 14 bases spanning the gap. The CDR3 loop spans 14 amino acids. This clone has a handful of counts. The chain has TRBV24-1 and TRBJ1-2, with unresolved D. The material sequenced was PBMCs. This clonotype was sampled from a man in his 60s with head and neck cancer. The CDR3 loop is CATRAREGDYGYTF. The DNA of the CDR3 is TGTGCCACCAGAGCACGGGAGGGCGACTATGGCTACACCTTC.